This T cell receptor (beta chain) derives from a study of blood T cell repertoires in COVID-19. Study-wide context: Samples of COVID-19 (acute and convalescent) were obtained from the United States, Italy and Spain. Nucleic acid was either cDNA or gDNA, and it came from T cells, B-cell-depleted T cells, or PBMCs.

Generated by immunoSEQ multiplex PCR, the TCRdb table keeps only in-frame clones and is missing some. The sample lists 150,000 to 200,000 clones; 70% to 90% were seen once. CDR1 is MDHEN, CDR2 SYDVKM, per germline. Trimming removed 2 bases from V and 5 bases from J; junction bases left unmatched: 5. CDR3 size: 15 residues. This chain joins TRBV28 and TRBJ2-1; 8 bases are shared with TRBD2. What was sequenced was peripheral blood. This clonotype was sampled from a man aged 35 to 55 with active or convalescent COVID-19. The CDR3 protein is CASSLIGGGNNEQFF. As DNA, the CDR3 is TGTGCCAGCAGTTTAATCGGGGGGGGCAACAATGAGCAGTTCTTC.